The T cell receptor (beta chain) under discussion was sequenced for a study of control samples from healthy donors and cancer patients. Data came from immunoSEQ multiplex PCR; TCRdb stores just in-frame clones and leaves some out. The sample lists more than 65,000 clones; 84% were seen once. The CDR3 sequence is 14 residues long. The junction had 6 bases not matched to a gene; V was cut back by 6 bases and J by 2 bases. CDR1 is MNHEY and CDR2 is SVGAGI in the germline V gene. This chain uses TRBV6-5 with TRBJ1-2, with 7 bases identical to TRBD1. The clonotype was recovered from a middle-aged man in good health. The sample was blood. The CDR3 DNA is TGTGCCAGCAGCCGAACAGGGGACAACTATGGCTACACCTTC. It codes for CASSRTGDNYGYTF.